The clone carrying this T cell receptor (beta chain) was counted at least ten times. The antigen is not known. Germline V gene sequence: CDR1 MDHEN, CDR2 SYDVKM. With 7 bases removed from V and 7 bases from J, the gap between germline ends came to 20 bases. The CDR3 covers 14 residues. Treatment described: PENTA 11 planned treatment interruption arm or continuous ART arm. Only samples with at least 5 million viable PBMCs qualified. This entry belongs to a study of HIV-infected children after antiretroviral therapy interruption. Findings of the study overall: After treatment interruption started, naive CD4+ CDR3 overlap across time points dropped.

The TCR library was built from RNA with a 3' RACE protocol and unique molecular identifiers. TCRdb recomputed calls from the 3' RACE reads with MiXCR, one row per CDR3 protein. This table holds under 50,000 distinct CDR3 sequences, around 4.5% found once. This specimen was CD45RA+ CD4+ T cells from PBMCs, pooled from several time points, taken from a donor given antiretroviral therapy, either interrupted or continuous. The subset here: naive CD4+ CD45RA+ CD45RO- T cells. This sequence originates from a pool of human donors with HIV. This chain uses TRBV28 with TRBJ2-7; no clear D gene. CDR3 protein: CASTLRGSLREQYF. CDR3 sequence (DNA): TGTGCCAGCACCTTGAGAGGTTCTCTAAGGGAGCAGTACTTC.